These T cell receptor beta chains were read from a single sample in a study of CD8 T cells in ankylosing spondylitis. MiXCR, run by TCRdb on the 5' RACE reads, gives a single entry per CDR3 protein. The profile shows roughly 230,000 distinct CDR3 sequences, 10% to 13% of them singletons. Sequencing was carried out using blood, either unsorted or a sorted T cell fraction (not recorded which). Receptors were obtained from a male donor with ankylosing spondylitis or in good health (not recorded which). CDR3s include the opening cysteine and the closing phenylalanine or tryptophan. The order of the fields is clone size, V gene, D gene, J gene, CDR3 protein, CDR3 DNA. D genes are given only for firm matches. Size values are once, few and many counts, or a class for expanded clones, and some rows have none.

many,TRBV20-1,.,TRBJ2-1,CSARDSKRAYNEQFF,TGCAGTGCTAGAGATAGTAAGCGGGCCTACAATGAGCAGTTCTTC
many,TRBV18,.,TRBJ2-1,CASSSDGNEQFF,TGTGCCAGCTCATCGGACGGGAATGAGCAGTTCTTC
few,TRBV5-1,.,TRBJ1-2,CASRSDPTGHDLF,TGCGCCAGCAGAAGCGACCCTACAGGGCATGACCTCTTC
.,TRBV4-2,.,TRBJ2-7,CASSQDNRLNNYEQYF,TGTGCCAGCAGCCAAGATAACCGACTCAACAACTACGAGCAGTACTTC
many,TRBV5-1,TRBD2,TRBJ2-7,CASSLKGGSSYEQYF,TGCGCCAGCAGCTTGAAGGGCGGGAGCTCCTACGAGCAGTACTTC
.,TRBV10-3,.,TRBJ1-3,CATASLQNSGNTIYF,TGTGCCACGGCGAGCCTTCAAAACTCTGGAAACACCATATATTTT
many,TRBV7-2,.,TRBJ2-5,CASSPRVSSGETQYF,TGTGCCAGCAGCCCTAGGGTTTCATCCGGGGAGACCCAGTACTTC
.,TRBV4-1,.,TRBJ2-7,CASSQEAGDYEQYF,TGCGCCAGCAGCCAAGAGGCAGGTGACTACGAGCAGTACTTC
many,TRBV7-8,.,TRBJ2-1,CASSAPGHINEQFF,TGTGCCAGCAGCGCTCCGGGACACATAAATGAGCAGTTCTTC
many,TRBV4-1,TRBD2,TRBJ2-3,CASSMGLVTDTQYF,TGCGCCAGCAGCATGGGACTAGTCACAGATACGCAGTATTTT
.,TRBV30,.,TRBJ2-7,CAFGHDSYEQYF,TGTGCCTTCGGACATGATTCCTACGAGCAGTACTTC
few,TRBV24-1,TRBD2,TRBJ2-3,CATSAGTSGRTDTQYF,TGTGCCACCAGTGCCGGGACTAGCGGACGCACAGATACGCAGTATTTT